This T cell receptor beta chain was sequenced in a study of blood T cell repertoires in COVID-19. Looking at the study overall: From the United States, Italy and Spain came samples of acute and convalescent COVID-19. PBMCs, B-cell-depleted T cells, or T cells were the source of the cDNA or gDNA that made up the material.

Germline V gene sequence: CDR1 KGHSH, CDR2 LQKENI. The CDR3 runs to 12 residues. V was shortened by 8 bases and J by 4 bases, with 12 bases between the two germline ends. In the original processing: Counts of nucleated cells, estimated from reference gene primer amplification, were obtained. The assay was immunoSEQ multiplex PCR, and TCRdb's table has in-frame clones only and misses some. Clone size and the V and J calls come from that table; the DNA yielded D and trimming. Of 130,000 to 150,000 clones in the sample, about 76% were seen once. The sequenced material came from peripheral blood. The chain couples TRBV18 to TRBJ2-7; D possibly corresponds to TRBD1 (6 bases). This sequence was found in a human donor in a cohort sampled during active COVID-19. The CDR3 loop reads CASTLDRYEQYF. The CDR3 nucleotides are TGTGCCAGCACACTCGACAGGTACGAGCAGTACTTC.